This T cell receptor (beta chain) was sequenced in a study of early T cells in non-severe SARS-CoV-2 infection. Background on the study: The authors sequenced bulk RNA from unsorted whole blood, leaving chains unpaired.

The study, taken as a whole, reports: VDJdb matches were skewed toward anti-spike CD8 T cell responses.

Trimming at V came to 6 bases and at J to 5 bases, leaving 2 bases not matched to a gene. Germline CDR1 SQVTM, CDR2 ANQGSEA. The CDR3 is made up of 12 amino acids. This clonotype was counted at least ten times. The antigen is unknown. Separate cDNA molecules each had unique molecular identifiers attached to them. TCRdb analysed the 5' RACE reads with MiXCR anew, one entry per CDR3 protein. The repertoire consists of roughly 53,000 distinct CDR3 sequences, with roughly 12% occurring once and the leading ten covering roughly 2.5%. This clonotype was obtained from an adult who was a healthcare worker with PCR-confirmed SARS-CoV-2 infection or an uninfected control (not recorded which). The chain links TRBV29-1 to TRBJ2-1, with 9 nucleotides matching TRBD2. Source: whole blood, taken at baseline. CDR3 residues: CSVGTSHNEQFF. CDR3 DNA: TGCAGCGTCGGGACTAGCCACAATGAGCAGTTCTTC.